The 32 T cell receptor beta chains below were found in one sample sequenced in a study of high-grade serous ovarian cancer treatment subgroups. Sequencing was performed with immunoSEQ multiplex PCR; in TCRdb, only in-frame clones are kept and a portion is missing. The table has roughly 29,000 clones, roughly 80% seen once. Tumor samples were obtained before definitive surgery or chemotherapy. Input material: tumor tissue. The receptors here all came from a human donor with high-grade serous ovarian cancer.

The chain uses TRBV18 and TRBJ1-4; maybe TRBD1 (5 bases). Germline loops: CDR1 KGHSH, CDR2 LQKENI. Trimming left V 4 bases short and J 7 bases short, with 16 bases between. The CDR3 consists of 15 residues. CDR3 sequence: CASSLSQGETEKLFF. CDR3 in DNA: TGTGCCAGCTCACTTAGCCAAGGGGAGACTGAAAAACTGTTTTTT. The entire variable domain, with the rest obtained from reference TRBV18 and TRBJ1-4, is as follows: NAGVMQNPRHLVRRRGQEARLRCSPMKGHSHVYWYRQLPEEGLKFMVYLQKENIIDESGMPKERFSAEFPKEGPSILRIQQVVRGDSAAYFCASSLSQGETEKLFFGSGTQLSVL.

The V gene is TRBV4-1, the J gene TRBJ2-7; 8 positions agree with TRBD2. The J segment lost 6 bases and the V segment lost 1 base, leaving 8 bases of the junction unmatched. This CDR3 comprises 15 residues. Germline V gives CDR1 MGHRA, CDR2 YSYEKL. The CDR3 is CASSQVTSGVREQYF. For the CDR3, the DNA is TGCGCCAGCAGCCAAGTTACTAGCGGAGTGCGCGAGCAGTACTTC.

The rearrangement uses TRBV6-5 and TRBJ2-2; D is unresolved. The CDR3 is made up of 13 amino acids. Germline CDR1 MNHEY, CDR2 SVGAGI. Between the trimmed V and J ends, which lost 1 base and 6 bases, there was a span of 6 bases. The CDR3 sequence is CASSYFGPGELFF. The DNA for the CDR3 is TGTGCCAGCAGTTACTTCGGGCCCGGGGAGCTGTTTTTT.

CDR3 nucleotide sequence: TGTGCCAGCAGTGAATGGAAGGGGGACGAGCAGTACTTC. This translates into CASSEWKGDEQYF. The rearrangement uses TRBV25-1 and TRBJ2-7; a weak D match, TRBD1 (6 bases). The CDR3 runs 13 residues. The V gene lost 1 base and the J gene lost 5 bases, with 9 bases spanning the gap. CDR1 and CDR2 from the germline V gene are MGHDK and SYGVNS.

This clone appeared a few times. This chain links TRBV5-8 with TRBJ2-5; the match to TRBD2 covers 13 bases. V was pared by 0 bases and J by 2 bases, with 4 bases of the junction left unmatched. Germline CDR1 is SGHTS and CDR2 is YDEGEE. This CDR3 spans 17 amino acids. CDR3 in amino acids: CASSLGLAGGIQETQYF. CDR3 bases: TGTGCCAGCAGCTTGGGACTAGCGGGAGGTATACAAGAGACCCAGTACTTC.

The chain uses TRBV11-2 and TRBJ2-3; 12 bases map to TRBD2. V lost 6 bases and J lost 2; bases outside the gene matches: 12. This CDR3 contains 18 residues. Germline assignment: CDR1 SGHAT and CDR2 FQNNGV. The CDR3 reads CASRSTSGRRTVTDTQYF. The CDR3 DNA is TGTGCCAGCAGATCGACTAGCGGGAGAAGGACCGTCACAGATACGCAGTATTTT.

This chain uses TRBV6-5 with TRBJ2-2; 7 nucleotides match TRBD1. The germline gives CDR1 MNHEY, CDR2 SVGAGI. The CDR3 has 14 residues. The junction had 4 bases not matched to a gene; V was cut back by 6 bases and J by 3 bases. CDR3 in amino acids: CASRRDRDTGELFF. The CDR3 DNA reads TGTGCCAGCAGACGTGACAGGGACACCGGGGAGCTGTTTTTT.

This clone occurred a few times. The chain carries TRBV5-4 and TRBJ1-1, with 9 bases aligning to TRBD1. Trimming removed 4 bases from V and 3 bases from J; junction bases left unmatched: 4. The CDR3 is 14 residues long. From germline, CDR1 is SGHNT and CDR2 YYREEE (reference sequence). CDR3 sequence reads: CASSRGQGHTEAFF. As DNA, the CDR3 is TGTGCCAGCAGCCGGGGACAGGGACACACTGAAGCTTTCTTT.

The chain couples TRBV7-9 to TRBJ2-3, with D possibly TRBD2 on 6 matching bases. Trimming removed 2 bases from V and 2 bases from J, with 11 bases in between. Germline V gene sequence: CDR1 SEHNR, CDR2 FQNEAQ (reference sequence). This CDR3 region has 15 residues. The CDR3 is CASSLHGGPTDTQYF. The CDR3 DNA follows: TGTGCCAGCAGCTTACACGGGGGTCCCACAGATACGCAGTATTTT.

This clone was counted a single time. This chain uses TRBV5-6 with TRBJ2-1, with unresolved D. CDR1 and CDR2 (germline): SGHDT, YYEEEE. V lost 0 bases and J 8 bases, leaving 12 bases between the germline ends. The CDR3 extends over 14 amino acids. Written as DNA, the CDR3 is TGTGCCAGCAGCTTGGATCCTCGGGTCGATGAGCAGTTCTTC. Translating gives CASSLDPRVDEQFF.

This chain uses TRBV5-1 with TRBJ2-7, with TRBD2 matching 9 bases. Germline V CDR1 and CDR2: SGHRS, YFSETQ. The CDR3 spans 16 residues. J gave up 0 bases and V 0 bases, and 4 bases lay outside the gene matches. DNA of the CDR3: TGCGCCAGCAGCTTGGAGTTAGCGGGAGCCTCCTACGAGCAGTACTTC. Its translation: CASSLELAGASYEQYF.

In nucleotides, the CDR3 is TGTGCCAGCAGCGCCGACCCCGGGACTAGCATTGCCCCCAATGAGCAGTTCTTC. Its translation: CASSADPGTSIAPNEQFF. The rearrangement uses TRBV9 and TRBJ2-1; TRBD2 matches 9 bases. From germline, CDR1 is SGDLS and CDR2 YYNGEE. CDR3 size: 18 residues. Unmatched junction bases numbered 16, after V lost 3 bases and J lost 6 bases.

The chain joins TRBV2 to TRBJ1-4; D is ambiguous. V lost 7 bases to trimming and J lost 6 bases, with 12 bases between them. The CDR3 has 13 residues. Germline-derived CDR1 and CDR2 are SNHLY and FYNNEI. Here the CDR3 reads CASNRAADEKLFF. CDR3 DNA sequence: TGTGCCAGCAATCGGGCCGCGGATGAAAAACTGTTTTTT.

V and J are TRBV4-2 and TRBJ2-3; a weak D match, TRBD2 (5 bases). Germline CDR1 reads LGHNA; CDR2 reads YNFKEQ. The CDR3 is made up of 15 amino acids. Trimming stripped 5 bases from V and 0 bases from J, with 12 bases between. CDR3 in DNA: TGTGCCAGCAGCTCCCAGCGGATTAGCACAGATACGCAGTATTTT. This encodes CASSSQRISTDTQYF.

The chain links TRBV5-4 to TRBJ2-3; possibly TRBD1 for D (5 bases). V lost 0 bases and J lost 1, with 6 bases in between. This CDR3 comprises 14 residues. In germline, CDR1 is SGHNT, CDR2 YYREEE (reference sequence). CDR3 sequence (DNA): TGTGCCAGCAGCTTGGCCAGGGGCACAGATACGCAGTATTTT. This codes for CASSLARGTDTQYF.

The chain links TRBV18 to TRBJ2-7, with 10 bases that match TRBD1. V lost 3 bases and J lost 9; bases outside the gene matches: 5. The CDR3 extends over 13 amino acids. Germline V lookup: CDR1 KGHSH, CDR2 LQKENI. Written as DNA, the CDR3 is TGTGCCAGCTCACCGCGACAGGGGGCGGCGCAGTACTTC. Its translation: CASSPRQGAAQYF.

The chain employs TRBV5-1 and TRBJ2-7, with 9 nucleotides matching TRBD2. V shed 4 bases and J 2 bases; nucleotides not matched to a gene: 7. CDR1 is SGHRS and CDR2 is YFSETQ in the germline V gene. There are 15 residues in the CDR3. The CDR3 loop reads CASSPKTSGAYEQYF. The CDR3 DNA reads TGCGCCAGCAGCCCAAAGACTAGCGGAGCCTACGAGCAGTACTTC. Drawing the rest from reference TRBV5-1 and TRBJ2-7, the complete variable domain is KAGVTQTPRYLIKTRGQQVTLSCSPISGHRSVSWYQQTPGQGLQFLFEYFSETQRNKGNFPGRFSGRQFSNSRSEMNVSTLELGDSALYLCASSPKTSGAYEQYFGPGTRLTVT.

The V gene is TRBV5-1, the J gene TRBJ1-3; no definite D call. The V end lost 6 bases, the J end lost 1 base, and 20 bases lay between the germline ends. Germline loops: CDR1 SGHRS, CDR2 YFSETQ. This CDR3 region has 17 residues. CDR3 sequence (DNA): TGCGCCAGCAAGGTAGGAGGCTCTTCTGGATCTGGAAACACCATATATTTT. Amino acid sequence: CASKVGGSSGSGNTIYF.

In this sample, this clone turned up a few times. The genes are TRBV6-1 and TRBJ2-4; 7 bases line up with TRBD1. The CDR3 is made up of 11 amino acids. With 3 bases clipped from V and 15 bases from J, the junction kept 5 bases outside the gene matches. Per the germline V gene, CDR1 is MNHNS and CDR2 is SASEGT. CDR3 DNA sequence: TGTGCCAGCAGTGAGGACAGGTCGCCGTACTTC. Protein sequence: CASSEDRSPYF.

The chain links TRBV19 to TRBJ2-7, with D possibly TRBD2 on 6 matching bases. From germline, CDR1 is LNHDA and CDR2 SQIVND (reference sequence). This CDR3 is 15 amino acids long. V gave up 1 base and J gave up 7 bases, with 17 bases separating them. The CDR3 spells CASSIAGTGGEEQYF. The CDR3 DNA reads as TGTGCCAGTAGTATAGCCGGGACCGGGGGTGAGGAGCAGTACTTC.

The rearrangement links TRBV6-1 to TRBJ2-5; a possible D gene is TRBD2 (6 bases). The CDR3 covers 15 residues. Deletions cut 8 bases from V and 4 bases from J, with 20 bases between. CDR1 is MNHNS and CDR2 is SASEGT in the germline V gene. CDR3 protein: CASAARWGGGETQYF. The CDR3 DNA sequence: TGTGCCAGCGCGGCGCGTTGGGGAGGAGGAGAGACCCAGTACTTC.

CDR3 DNA: TGTGCCAGCAGCACCTCCGGGACGCCTTCCTACGAGCAGTACTTC. This codes for CASSTSGTPSYEQYF. V is TRBV9 and J is TRBJ2-7; either TRBD1 or TRBD2 may fit D (5 bases each). Trimming cost V 4 bases and J 1 base, with 15 bases left between them. Germline values: CDR1 SGDLS, CDR2 YYNGEE. This CDR3 region has 15 residues.

The chain has TRBV5-4 and TRBJ2-7; perhaps TRBD2 as D (5 bases). Trimming stripped 4 bases from V and 0 bases from J, with 14 bases between. Germline V gene sequence: CDR1 SGHNT, CDR2 YYREEE (reference sequence). The CDR3 is made up of 15 amino acids. The CDR3 region is CASSVTGRPSYEQYF. DNA for the CDR3: TGTGCCAGCAGCGTAACGGGGAGACCCTCCTACGAGCAGTACTTC. The full variable domain, rest sourced from reference TRBV5-4 and TRBJ2-7, is ETGVTQSPTHLIKTRGQQVTLRCSSQSGHNTVSWYQQALGQGPQFIFQYYREEENGRGNFPPRFSGLQFPNYSSELNVNALELDDSALYLCASSVTGRPSYEQYFGPGTRLTVT.

The chain joins TRBV6-6 to TRBJ1-2, with D possibly TRBD1 on 6 matching bases. Per germline, CDR1 MNHNY and CDR2 SVGAGI (reference sequence). Trimming shortened V by 5 bases and J by 1 base, and 8 bases separated the two germline ends. The CDR3 is 13 residues long. The DNA for the CDR3 is TGTGCCAGCAGTGCGGACAGTAACTATGGCTACACCTTC. It yields the protein CASSADSNYGYTF.

This sequence joins TRBV2 and TRBJ2-1, with 9 positions matching TRBD1. After removal of 8 bases from V and 8 bases from J, the junction contained 10 bases not matched to a gene. The CDR3 totals 14 residues. Germline V gene sequence: CDR1 SNHLY, CDR2 FYNNEI. The CDR3 DNA reads TGTGCCAGCCTGATTCAGACAGGGGGAGATGAGCAGTTCTTC. This gives the protein CASLIQTGGDEQFF.

There are a few counts of this clone. The chain combines TRBV10-3 with TRBJ2-3; weak D call: TRBD2 (6 bases). The CDR3 extends over 12 amino acids. Germline values: CDR1 ENHRY, CDR2 SYGVKD. The V end lost 11 bases, the J end lost 1 base, and 10 bases lay between the germline ends. The CDR3: CACTGGTDTQYF. CDR3 nucleotide sequence: TGTGCCTGCACGGGGGGCACAGATACGCAGTATTTT.

This sequence joins TRBV6-6 and TRBJ1-1; D is possibly TRBD1 (6 bases). Germline values: CDR1 MNHNY, CDR2 SVGAGI (reference sequence). The CDR3 extends over 13 amino acids. V was shortened by 7 bases and J by 0 bases, with 9 bases between the two germline ends. The CDR3 region has the DNA TGTGCCAGCAAACAGGGTTTGAACACTGAAGCTTTCTTT. Its protein product is CASKQGLNTEAFF.

The chain joins TRBV5-1 to TRBJ2-4; 9 positions match TRBD2. The CDR3 sequence is 15 residues long. Germline-derived CDR1 and CDR2 are SGHRS and YFSETQ. The trim removed 1 base at V and 8 bases at J, leaving 7 bases unmatched. The CDR3 sequence: CASSLIAGDGDIQYF. For the CDR3, the DNA is TGCGCCAGCAGCTTGATAGCGGGAGATGGTGACATTCAGTACTTC. Complete variable domain (other parts from reference TRBV5-1 and TRBJ2-4): KAGVTQTPRYLIKTRGQQVTLSCSPISGHRSVSWYQQTPGQGLQFLFEYFSETQRNKGNFPGRFSGRQFSNSRSEMNVSTLELGDSALYLCASSLIAGDGDIQYFGAGTRLSVL.

A few counts support this clone. The chain employs TRBV11-2 and TRBJ2-7, with D perhaps matching TRBD1 (6 bases). The germline V gene encodes CDR1 SGHAT and CDR2 FQNNGV. V was clipped by 5 bases and J by 4 bases, with 6 bases between them. The CDR3 length is 11 residues. The CDR3 coding sequence is TGTGCCAGCAGCACAGGGTACGAGCAGTACTTC. This encodes CASSTGYEQYF.

The chain carries TRBV25-1 and TRBJ2-7; perhaps TRBD2 as D (6 bases). Trimming took 6 bases from V and 7 from J, leaving 22 bases between them. Germline loops: CDR1 MGHDK, CDR2 SYGVNS. This CDR3 has 15 amino acids. The CDR3 spells CASRRGLPEVEEQYF. DNA for the CDR3: TGTGCCAGCAGACGGGGACTCCCAGAAGTGGAAGAGCAGTACTTC.

V usage is TRBV11-2 and J usage is TRBJ2-1; the D gene is possibly TRBD2 (6 bases). This CDR3 has 14 residues. Germline V gives CDR1 SGHAT, CDR2 FQNNGV. The V and J ends lost 2 bases and 8 bases respectively, with 13 bases between them. This CDR3 reads CASSLNPRDDEQFF. CDR3 nucleotide sequence: TGTGCCAGCAGCTTAAATCCGCGGGATGATGAGCAGTTCTTC.

The V call is TRBV7-8, the J call TRBJ2-2; 7 nucleotides agree with TRBD1. Per germline, CDR1 SGHVS and CDR2 FQNEAQ. Trimming cost V 6 bases and J 1 base; bases outside gene matches: 11. This CDR3 spans 17 amino acids. The CDR3 loop reads CASRFGTAQLNTGELFF. In DNA form, the CDR3 reads TGTGCCAGCAGATTCGGGACAGCCCAATTGAACACCGGGGAGCTGTTTTTT.